A single sample gave rise to the 21 T cell receptor beta chains below, sequenced in a study of blood T cell repertoires in COVID-19. The table came from immunoSEQ multiplex PCR; TCRdb's copy has only in-frame clones and leaves some out. Among about 220,000 clones listed, 70% to 90% were seen once. Sequencing was done on a sample of peripheral blood. The receptors originated from a man aged 45-60 years who had recovered from COVID-19.

V and J are TRBV27 and TRBJ2-3; 9 bases map to TRBD1. Germline V lookup: CDR1 MNHEY, CDR2 SMNVEV (reference sequence). J lost 5 bases, V lost 4 bases, and 7 bases had no gene match. This CDR3 contains 15 residues. The CDR3 spells CASSSPGQGKDTQYF. Here the CDR3 DNA reads TGTGCCAGCAGTTCTCCGGGACAGGGAAAAGATACGCAGTATTTT.

In its sample, this clone was seen once. The chain recombines TRBV7-2 with TRBJ2-3; D is possibly TRBD2 (7 bases). V was pared by 4 bases and J by 2 bases, with 16 bases between. Germline CDR1 reads SGHTA; CDR2 reads FQGNSA. The CDR3 is 16 amino acids. CDR3 in amino acids: CASSSLGGLSTDTQYF. The CDR3, as DNA: TGTGCCAGCAGCTCATTGGGGGGGCTTTCCACAGATACGCAGTATTTT.

The chain recombines TRBV7-8 with TRBJ2-7; 11 bases line up with TRBD2. Losses at the gene ends were 5 bases for V and 3 bases for J; bases not matched to a gene: 3. The V gene's germline CDR1 is SGHVS and CDR2 FQNEAQ. The CDR3 extends over 14 amino acids. CDR3 in amino acids: CASSAGTSGYEQYF. The CDR3 DNA reads as TGTGCCAGCAGCGCCGGGACTAGCGGCTACGAGCAGTACTTC.

The V and J genes are TRBV7-2 and TRBJ2-2; D is possibly TRBD2 (6 bases). Germline loops: CDR1 SGHTA, CDR2 FQGNSA. Trimming left V 1 base short and J 7 bases short, with 16 bases between. The CDR3 contains 16 residues. The CDR3 DNA reads as TGTGCCAGCAGCTTAGGCGGGGTAGGAGTATTCGGGGAGCTGTTTTTT. Encoded protein: CASSLGGVGVFGELFF. The entire variable domain, with the rest obtained from reference TRBV7-2 and TRBJ2-2, is as follows: GAGVSQSPSNKVTEKGKDVELRCDPISGHTALYWYRQSLGQGLEFLIYFQGNSAPDKSGLPSDRFSAERTGGSVSTLTIQRTQQEDSAVYLCASSLGGVGVFGELFFGEGSRLTVL.

The rearrangement uses TRBV19 and TRBJ2-5; a weak D match, TRBD1 (6 bases). V was pared by 9 bases and J by 4 bases, with 15 bases between. Germline CDR1 LNHDA, CDR2 SQIVND (reference sequence). This CDR3 spans 13 amino acids. DNA for the CDR3: TGTGCCAGCTCAGGGGTTTATGGAGAGACCCAGTACTTC. Translated: CASSGVYGETQYF.

The V gene is TRBV10-3, the J gene TRBJ2-7; 10 bases are shared with TRBD2. V dropped 0 bases and J dropped 7; count of bases not matched to a gene: 12. Germline V lookup: CDR1 ENHRY, CDR2 SYGVKD. The CDR3 spans 17 residues. CDR3 residues: CAISESLGLAGVVEQYF. The CDR3, as DNA: TGTGCCATCAGTGAGTCGCTGGGTCTAGCGGGAGTGGTTGAGCAGTACTTC.

CDR3 protein: CASSILAGGGADTQYF. In nucleotides, the CDR3 is TGTGCCAGTAGTATACTAGCGGGAGGAGGCGCAGATACGCAGTATTTT. The chain uses TRBV19 and TRBJ2-3; 11 positions match TRBD2. Germline V gene sequence: CDR1 LNHDA, CDR2 SQIVND (reference sequence). The CDR3 is 16 residues long. The ends lost 2 bases at V and 4 bases at J; junction bases unmatched: 5.

This sequence joins TRBV5-1 and TRBJ1-6; D is perhaps TRBD1 (5 bases). Germline V gene sequence: CDR1 SGHRS, CDR2 YFSETQ. V lost 4 bases, J lost 6 bases, and 14 bases lay in between. The CDR3 loop spans 15 amino acids. CDR3 protein: CASSPGGSVNSPLHF. The CDR3 DNA sequence: TGCGCCAGCAGCCCCGGGGGGTCCGTTAATTCACCCCTCCACTTT.

The chain couples TRBV10-3 to TRBJ1-6, with D uncertain. The V end lost 3 bases, the J end lost 4 bases, and 4 bases lay between the germline ends. CDR3 length: 13 residues. Germline-derived CDR1 and CDR2 are ENHRY and SYGVKD. CDR3 region: CAISDRYNSPLHF. The CDR3 DNA follows: TGTGCCATCAGTGACAGGTATAATTCACCCCTCCACTTT.

The V call is TRBV5-4, the J call TRBJ2-7, with 8 bases identical to TRBD2. The V gene's germline CDR1 is SGHNT and CDR2 YYREEE (reference sequence). With 4 bases clipped from V and 3 bases from J, the junction kept 6 bases outside the gene matches. The CDR3 consists of 14 residues. The DNA for the CDR3 is TGTGCCAGCAGCCATAGCGGGGCTATCTACGAGCAGTACTTC. The encoded protein is CASSHSGAIYEQYF.

The V and J genes are TRBV15 and TRBJ2-7; TRBD1 matches 10 bases. Germline assignment: CDR1 LNHNV and CDR2 YYDKDF (reference sequence). CDR3 length: 15 amino acids. V trimming: 1 base; J trimming: 5 bases; junction bases outside the gene matches: 5. CDR3 amino acids: CATSRGGTGVHEQYF. The CDR3 DNA reads as TGTGCCACCAGCAGAGGGGGGACAGGGGTCCACGAGCAGTACTTC.

J is TRBJ2-7 and V is TRBV4-1; maybe TRBD2 (6 bases). V gave up 4 bases and J gave up 0 bases, with 16 bases separating them. From germline, CDR1 is MGHRA and CDR2 YSYEKL. The CDR3 loop spans 16 amino acids. The CDR3 bases are TGCGCCAGCAGCCCAAGTGCCGGGGGAAGCTCCTACGAGCAGTACTTC. It encodes CASSPSAGGSSYEQYF.

This chain uses TRBV28 with TRBJ1-1; 8 positions agree with TRBD1. The V segment lost 6 bases and the J segment 1 base; nucleotides outside the gene matches: 7. CDR3 size: 15 residues. In germline, CDR1 is MDHEN, CDR2 SYDVKM. The CDR3 DNA follows: TGTGCCAGCAGGTTCGCCGGGACAGGGAACACTGAAGCTTTCTTT. Its translation is CASRFAGTGNTEAFF.

The rearrangement links TRBV18 to TRBJ1-2; 8 bases are a match to TRBD1. Germline V CDR1 and CDR2: KGHSH, LQKENI. This CDR3 has 15 residues. V lost 3 bases, J lost 2 bases, and 5 bases stayed unmatched. DNA of the CDR3: TGTGCCAGCTCACCCCAAAGACAGGGGAACTATGGCTACACCTTC. Protein product: CASSPQRQGNYGYTF.

The V and J genes are TRBV10-3 and TRBJ2-1, with a weak D call TRBD2 (6 bases). The germline V and J ends were trimmed by 2 bases and 6 bases, with 17 bases remaining between them. Germline CDR1 reads ENHRY; CDR2 reads SYGVKD. This CDR3 contains 16 residues. The CDR3 here is CAISEDPRGLPNEQFF. The DNA for the CDR3 is TGTGCCATCAGTGAGGACCCACGGGGACTTCCCAATGAGCAGTTCTTC.

This chain links TRBV10-3 with TRBJ2-3; tentative D call: TRBD2 (6 bases). The CDR3 spans 14 residues. V lost 6 bases, J lost 5 bases, and 15 bases lay in between. Per the germline V gene, CDR1 is ENHRY and CDR2 is SYGVKD. The CDR3 region is CAISTRLGGDTQYF. In DNA, the CDR3 is TGTGCCATCAGCACCAGGTTGGGGGGAGATACGCAGTATTTT.

This chain uses TRBV13 with TRBJ2-1, with TRBD2 matching 9 bases. V lost 3 bases and J lost 4; bases outside the gene matches: 7. The CDR3 has 16 residues. Germline V gives CDR1 PRHDT, CDR2 FYEKMQ (reference sequence). CDR3 region: CASSFSGTSRYNEQFF. DNA for the CDR3: TGTGCCAGCAGCTTCTCCGGGACTAGCCGTTACAATGAGCAGTTCTTC.

The chain's CDR3 is CASSLGAGGSYNEQFF. The CDR3 DNA reads TGTGCCAGCAGCTTGGGGGCAGGGGGCTCCTACAATGAGCAGTTCTTC. The chain carries TRBV5-4 and TRBJ2-1; TRBD1 matches 7 bases. The CDR3 is made up of 16 amino acids. J gave up 0 bases and V 0 bases, and 3 bases lay outside the gene matches. Germline-derived CDR1 and CDR2 are SGHNT and YYREEE (reference sequence).

V and J are TRBV6-5 and TRBJ2-3; 9 bases match TRBD1. Germline V CDR1 and CDR2: MNHEY, SVGAGI. The CDR3 has 15 amino acids. V lost 6 bases, J lost 5 bases, and 9 bases stayed unmatched. Here the CDR3 DNA reads TGTGCCAGCAGCCGGGACAGGGTGGGGGTAGATACGCAGTATTTT. It codes for CASSRDRVGVDTQYF.

This chain uses TRBV6-5 with TRBJ2-2; possibly TRBD2 for D (7 bases). The CDR3 runs to 15 residues. Trimming took off 8 bases at V and 3 bases at J, with 16 bases between the two ends. Germline V CDR1 and CDR2: MNHEY, SVGAGI. The CDR3 loop reads CASRYREGHTGELFF. The CDR3 DNA is TGTGCCAGCCGCTACAGGGAGGGGCACACCGGGGAGCTGTTTTTT.

In this sample, this clone turned up a few times. This chain uses TRBV4-1 with TRBJ1-5, with a possible D match to TRBD1 (5 bases). This CDR3 is 17 amino acids long. Trimming took off 1 base at V and 4 bases at J, with 17 bases between the two ends. CDR1 and CDR2 (germline): MGHRA, YSYEKL. The CDR3 protein is CASSQAAGAGGNQPQHF. The CDR3 DNA reads as TGCGCCAGCAGCCAAGCTGCTGGGGCGGGAGGGAATCAGCCCCAGCATTTT.